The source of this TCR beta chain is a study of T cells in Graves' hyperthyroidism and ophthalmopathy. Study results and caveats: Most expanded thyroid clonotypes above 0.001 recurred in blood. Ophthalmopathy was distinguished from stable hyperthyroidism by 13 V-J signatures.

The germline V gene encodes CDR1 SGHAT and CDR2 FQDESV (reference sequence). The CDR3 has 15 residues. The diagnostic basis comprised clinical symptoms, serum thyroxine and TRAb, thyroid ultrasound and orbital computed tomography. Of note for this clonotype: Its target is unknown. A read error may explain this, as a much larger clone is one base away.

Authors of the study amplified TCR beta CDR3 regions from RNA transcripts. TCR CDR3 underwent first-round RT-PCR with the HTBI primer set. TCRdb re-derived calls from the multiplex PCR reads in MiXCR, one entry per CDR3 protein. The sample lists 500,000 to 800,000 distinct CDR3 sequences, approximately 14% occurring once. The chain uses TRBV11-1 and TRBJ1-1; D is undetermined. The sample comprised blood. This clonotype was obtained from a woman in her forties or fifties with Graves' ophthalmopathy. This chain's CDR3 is CASSPQATMNTEASF. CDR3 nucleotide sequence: TGTGCCAGCAGCCCCCAGGCAACTATGAACACTGAAGCTTCCTTT.